Listed below are T cell receptor beta chains from one sample, sequenced in a study of OX40 agonist ivuxolimab in advanced cancers. The data were produced by immunoSEQ multiplex PCR, yet TCRdb's version contains in-frame clones alone and is incomplete. The sample lists 50,000 to 65,000 clones, about four fifths occurring once. This specimen was CD4+ or CD8+ T cells sorted from blood, taken in a trial of the OX40 agonist ivuxolimab. These receptor sequences come from an adult with an advanced solid tumor such as melanoma, head and neck, liver or kidney cancer. CDR3s include the opening cysteine and the closing phenylalanine or tryptophan. D genes are given only for firm matches. A row's size may be missing; if present it is once, few, many or a size class.

v_gene: TRBV2; abundance: -; d_gene: TRBD1; j_gene: TRBJ2-3; CDR3nt: TGTGCCAGCAATAGACAGGGGATGAGGGGGGATACGCAGTATTTT; CDR3aa: CASNRQGMRGDTQYF
v_gene: TRBV2; abundance: -; d_gene: -; j_gene: TRBJ1-6; CDR3nt: TGTGCCAGCGAGGGGGGGACTTCACCCCTCCACTTT; CDR3aa: CASEGGTSPLHF
v_gene: TRBV6-5; abundance: -; d_gene: -; j_gene: TRBJ2-3; CDR3nt: TGTGCCAGCAGTTACTCGGGACTGGATACGCAGTATTTT; CDR3aa: CASSYSGLDTQYF
v_gene: TRBV5-4; abundance: -; d_gene: -; j_gene: TRBJ2-1; CDR3nt: TGTGCCAGCAGCCCTGGGACTTCCTTCAATGAGCAGTTCTTC; CDR3aa: CASSPGTSFNEQFF
v_gene: TRBV5-1; abundance: -; d_gene: -; j_gene: TRBJ2-1; CDR3nt: TGCGCCAGCAGCCTCCTGGGCTTGGGGGGGCATGATGAGCAGTTCTTC; CDR3aa: CASSLLGLGGHDEQFF
v_gene: TRBV7-2; abundance: -; d_gene: TRBD1; j_gene: TRBJ1-1; CDR3nt: TGTGCCAGCAGCGCGGGACAGGGGGTTGGAACTGAAGCTTTCTTT; CDR3aa: CASSAGQGVGTEAFF
v_gene: TRBV19; abundance: few; d_gene: -; j_gene: TRBJ1-5; CDR3nt: TGTGCCAGTAGTAGCGGACGGTGGCAGGGGCCCCAGCATTTT; CDR3aa: CASSSGRWQGPQHF
v_gene: TRBV7-9; abundance: few; d_gene: TRBD1; j_gene: TRBJ2-4; CDR3nt: TGTGCCAGCAGCCAGGACCAGGGGGCACAAAACATTCAGTACTTC; CDR3aa: CASSQDQGAQNIQYF
v_gene: TRBV7-8; abundance: -; d_gene: -; j_gene: TRBJ1-2; CDR3nt: TGTGCCAGCAGCGTCCAGGAGTTCTATGGCTACACCTTC; CDR3aa: CASSVQEFYGYTF
v_gene: TRBV4-3; abundance: -; d_gene: TRBD2; j_gene: TRBJ2-7; CDR3nt: TGCGCCAGCAGCCCCTCTAGCGGGAGCTCCTACGAGCAGTACTTC; CDR3aa: CASSPSSGSSYEQYF
v_gene: TRBV11-3; abundance: -; d_gene: -; j_gene: TRBJ1-4; CDR3nt: TGTGCCAGCACCTTTCCAGGGGTCCCACCTAATGAAAAACTGTTTTTT; CDR3aa: CASTFPGVPPNEKLFF
v_gene: TRBV27; abundance: -; d_gene: TRBD1; j_gene: TRBJ1-2; CDR3nt: TGTGCCAGCAGTCAACCAGGGGGTGGCTACACCTTC; CDR3aa: CASSQPGGGYTF
v_gene: TRBV19; abundance: -; d_gene: -; j_gene: TRBJ1-2; CDR3nt: TGTGCCAGTAGTTTTTCGAACTATGGCTACACCTTC; CDR3aa: CASSFSNYGYTF
v_gene: TRBV19; abundance: once; d_gene: -; j_gene: TRBJ2-1; CDR3nt: TGTGCCAGTAGTATCTCCGCGGGGGCTGGGGGCAATGAGCAGTTCTTC; CDR3aa: CASSISAGAGGNEQFF
v_gene: TRBV5-1; abundance: -; d_gene: -; j_gene: TRBJ1-1; CDR3nt: TGCGCCAGCAGCTTGGGTCAGGAGATGAACACTGAAGCTTTCTTT; CDR3aa: CASSLGQEMNTEAFF
v_gene: TRBV11-3; abundance: once; d_gene: TRBD1; j_gene: TRBJ1-1; CDR3nt: TGTGCCAGCAGCTTCGTAACAGGGGGACAAGCTTTCTTT; CDR3aa: CASSFVTGGQAFF
v_gene: TRBV6-5; abundance: -; d_gene: -; j_gene: TRBJ1-2; CDR3nt: TGTGCCTCCCGCCGGGCAGGGTCCAACTATGGCTACACCTTC; CDR3aa: CASRRAGSNYGYTF
v_gene: TRBV27; abundance: -; d_gene: -; j_gene: TRBJ2-5; CDR3nt: TGTGCCAGCAGTTCGGGACGGTACGGGACCCAGTACTTC; CDR3aa: CASSSGRYGTQYF
v_gene: TRBV7-2; abundance: -; d_gene: -; j_gene: TRBJ2-7; CDR3nt: TGTGCCAGCAGCCCCCCGGCCGCCTACGAGCAGTACTTC; CDR3aa: CASSPPAAYEQYF
v_gene: TRBV30; abundance: -; d_gene: -; j_gene: TRBJ2-7; CDR3nt: TGTGCCTGGAGTGTAGGGGGCGAGCAGTACTTC; CDR3aa: CAWSVGGEQYF
v_gene: TRBV5-1; abundance: -; d_gene: TRBD1; j_gene: TRBJ1-1; CDR3nt: TGCGCCAGCAGCCACGGGACAGGGGGCATGAACACTGAAGCTTTCTTT; CDR3aa: CASSHGTGGMNTEAFF
v_gene: TRBV19; abundance: -; d_gene: -; j_gene: TRBJ1-1; CDR3nt: TGTGCCAGTAGTGACAGTCGGAACACTGAAGCTTTCTTT; CDR3aa: CASSDSRNTEAFF
v_gene: TRBV19; abundance: -; d_gene: -; j_gene: TRBJ2-1; CDR3nt: TGTGCCAGTAGTTGGGAGCGAGGGGGAAGCTCCTACAATGAGCAGTTCTTC; CDR3aa: CASSWERGGSSYNEQFF
v_gene: TRBV5-1; abundance: -; d_gene: TRBD1; j_gene: TRBJ2-1; CDR3nt: TGCGCCAGCAGCTTAGGACAGGGGTACAATGAGCAGTTCTTC; CDR3aa: CASSLGQGYNEQFF
v_gene: TRBV18; abundance: -; d_gene: -; j_gene: TRBJ1-1; CDR3nt: TGTGCCAGCTCACCACAAGCGACAGCCCGAGGGGAAGCTTTCTTT; CDR3aa: CASSPQATARGEAFF
v_gene: TRBV6-1; abundance: once; d_gene: -; j_gene: TRBJ2-1; CDR3nt: TGTGCCAGCAAAATACAGGGTGGGAATGAGCAGTTCTTC; CDR3aa: CASKIQGGNEQFF
v_gene: TRBV6-5; abundance: -; d_gene: -; j_gene: TRBJ2-7; CDR3nt: TGTGCCAGCAGTTACTCGGGCATAACCACCTACGAGCAGTACTTC; CDR3aa: CASSYSGITTYEQYF
v_gene: TRBV7-8; abundance: -; d_gene: TRBD2; j_gene: TRBJ2-3; CDR3nt: TGTGCCAGCAGGGCCAGACCTAGCGGGAGAAAAACAGATACGCAGTATTTT; CDR3aa: CASRARPSGRKTDTQYF
v_gene: TRBV29-1; abundance: -; d_gene: TRBD1; j_gene: TRBJ1-4; CDR3nt: TGCAGCGTTCGGACAGGGCCCGCTTCTGAAAAACTGTTTTTT; CDR3aa: CSVRTGPASEKLFF
v_gene: TRBV6-1; abundance: -; d_gene: TRBD1; j_gene: TRBJ1-5; CDR3nt: TGTGCCAGCAGTGGAACAGGGGGCAATCAGCCCCAGCATTTT; CDR3aa: CASSGTGGNQPQHF
v_gene: TRBV5-6; abundance: -; d_gene: -; j_gene: TRBJ2-2; CDR3nt: TGTGCCAGCAGCTTAGGTGGGGCTCTATATGGAGCCACCGGGGAGCTGTTTTTT; CDR3aa: CASSLGGALYGATGELFF
v_gene: TRBV6-5; abundance: few; d_gene: -; j_gene: TRBJ2-6; CDR3nt: TGTGCCAGCAGTTACGAGAGCTCTGGGGCCAACGTCCTGACTTTC; CDR3aa: CASSYESSGANVLTF
v_gene: TRBV5-5; abundance: -; d_gene: -; j_gene: TRBJ2-3; CDR3nt: TGTGCCAGCAGCCTGGACGCAGATGTTGGGCAGTATTTT; CDR3aa: CASSLDADVGQYF
v_gene: TRBV7-6; abundance: -; d_gene: TRBD1; j_gene: TRBJ2-3; CDR3nt: TGTGCCAGCAGCTTGGGGACAGGAAAAGTAGATACGCAGTATTTT; CDR3aa: CASSLGTGKVDTQYF
v_gene: TRBV18; abundance: once; d_gene: -; j_gene: TRBJ2-5; CDR3nt: TGTGCCAGCTCACCAAACTTCGGGACCACAGAGGGGGAGACCCAGTACTTC; CDR3aa: CASSPNFGTTEGETQYF